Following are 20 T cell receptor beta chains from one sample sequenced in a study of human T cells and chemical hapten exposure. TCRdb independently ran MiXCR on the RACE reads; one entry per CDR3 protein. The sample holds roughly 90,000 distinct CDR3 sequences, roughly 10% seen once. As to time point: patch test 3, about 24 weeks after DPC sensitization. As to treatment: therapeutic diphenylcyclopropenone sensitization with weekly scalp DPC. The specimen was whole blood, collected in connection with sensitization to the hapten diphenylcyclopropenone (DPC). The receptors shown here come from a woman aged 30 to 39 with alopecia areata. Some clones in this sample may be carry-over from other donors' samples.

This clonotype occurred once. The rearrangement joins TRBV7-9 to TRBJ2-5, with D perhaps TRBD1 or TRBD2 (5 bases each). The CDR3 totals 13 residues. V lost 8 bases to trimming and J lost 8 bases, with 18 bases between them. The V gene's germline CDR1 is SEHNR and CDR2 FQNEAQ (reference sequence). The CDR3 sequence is CASVGTEQKTQYF. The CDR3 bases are TGTGCCAGCGTGGGGACCGAACAGAAAACCCAGTACTTC.

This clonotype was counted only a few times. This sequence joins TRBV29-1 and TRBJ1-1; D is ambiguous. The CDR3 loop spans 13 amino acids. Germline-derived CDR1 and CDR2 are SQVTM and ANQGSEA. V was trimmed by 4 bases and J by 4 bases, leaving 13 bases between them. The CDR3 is CSVGTRTSTEAFF. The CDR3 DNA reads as TGCAGCGTTGGGACTCGGACGAGCACTGAAGCTTTCTTT.

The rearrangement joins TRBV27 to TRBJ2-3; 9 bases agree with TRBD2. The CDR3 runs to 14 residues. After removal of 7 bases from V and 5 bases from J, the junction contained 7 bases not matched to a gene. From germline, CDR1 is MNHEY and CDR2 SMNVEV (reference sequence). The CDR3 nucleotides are TGTGCCAGCATCATCCAGCGGGAGGAAGATACGCAGTATTTT. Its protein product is CASIIQREEDTQYF.

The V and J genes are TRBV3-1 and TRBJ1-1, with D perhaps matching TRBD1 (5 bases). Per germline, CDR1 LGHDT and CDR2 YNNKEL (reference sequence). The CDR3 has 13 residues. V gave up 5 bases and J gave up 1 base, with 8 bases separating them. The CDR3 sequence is CASSATGNTEAFF. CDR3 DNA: TGTGCCAGCAGCGCAACAGGGAACACTGAAGCTTTCTTT.

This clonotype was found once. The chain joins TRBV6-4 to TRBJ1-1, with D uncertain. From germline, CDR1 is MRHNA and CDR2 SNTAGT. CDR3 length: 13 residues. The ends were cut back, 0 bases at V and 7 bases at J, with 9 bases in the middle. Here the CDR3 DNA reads TGTGCCAGCAGTGACTCGAGGCAGTATGAAGCTTTCTTT. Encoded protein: CASSDSRQYEAFF.

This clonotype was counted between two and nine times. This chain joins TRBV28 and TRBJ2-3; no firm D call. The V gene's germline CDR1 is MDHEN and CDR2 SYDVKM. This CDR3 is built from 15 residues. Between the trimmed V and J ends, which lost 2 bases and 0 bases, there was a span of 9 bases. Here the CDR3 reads CASSLTTGSTDTQYF. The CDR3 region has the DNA TGTGCCAGCAGTTTAACCACCGGGAGCACAGATACGCAGTATTTT.

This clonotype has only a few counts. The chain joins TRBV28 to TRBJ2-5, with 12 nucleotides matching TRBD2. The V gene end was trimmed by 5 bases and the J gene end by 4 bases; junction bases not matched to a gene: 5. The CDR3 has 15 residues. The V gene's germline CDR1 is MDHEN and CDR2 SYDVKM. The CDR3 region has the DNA TGTGCCAGCAGTAGCGCACTAGCGGGAGGAGAGACCCAGTACTTC. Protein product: CASSSALAGGETQYF.

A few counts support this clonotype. The CDR3 region is CASSRPGDAQPQHF. As DNA, the CDR3 is TGTGCCAGCAGTCGCCCAGGGGATGCTCAGCCCCAGCATTTT. The chain uses TRBV6-6 and TRBJ1-5, with D possibly being TRBD1 (6 bases). Trimming shortened V by 5 bases and J by 6 bases, and 14 bases separated the two germline ends. Germline V CDR1 and CDR2: MNHNY, SVGAGI (reference sequence). The CDR3 spans 14 residues.

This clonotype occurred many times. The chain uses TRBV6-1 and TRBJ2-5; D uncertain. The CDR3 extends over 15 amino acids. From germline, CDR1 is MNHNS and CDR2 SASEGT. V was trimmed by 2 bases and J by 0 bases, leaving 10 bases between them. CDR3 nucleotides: TGTGCCAGCAGTGAAAGTGGGTCGTACCAAGAGACCCAGTACTTC. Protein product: CASSESGSYQETQYF.

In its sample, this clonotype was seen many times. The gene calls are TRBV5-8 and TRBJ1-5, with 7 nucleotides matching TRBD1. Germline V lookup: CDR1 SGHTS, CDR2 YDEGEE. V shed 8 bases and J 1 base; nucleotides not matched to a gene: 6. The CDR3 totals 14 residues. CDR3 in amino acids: CASRMTGSNQPQHF. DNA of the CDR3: TGTGCCAGTCGAATGACAGGGAGCAATCAGCCCCAGCATTTT.

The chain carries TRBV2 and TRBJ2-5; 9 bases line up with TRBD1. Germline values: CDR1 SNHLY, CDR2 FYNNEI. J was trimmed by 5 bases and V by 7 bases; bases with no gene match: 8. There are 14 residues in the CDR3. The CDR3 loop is CASNIQGAGETQYF. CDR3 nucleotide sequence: TGTGCCAGCAACATACAGGGGGCTGGGGAGACCCAGTACTTC.

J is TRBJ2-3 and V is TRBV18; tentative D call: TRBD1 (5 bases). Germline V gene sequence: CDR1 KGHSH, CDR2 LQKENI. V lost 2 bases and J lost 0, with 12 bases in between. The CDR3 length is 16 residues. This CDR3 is CASSPFGQGSTDTQYF. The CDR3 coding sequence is TGTGCCAGCTCACCATTCGGGCAGGGCAGCACAGATACGCAGTATTTT.

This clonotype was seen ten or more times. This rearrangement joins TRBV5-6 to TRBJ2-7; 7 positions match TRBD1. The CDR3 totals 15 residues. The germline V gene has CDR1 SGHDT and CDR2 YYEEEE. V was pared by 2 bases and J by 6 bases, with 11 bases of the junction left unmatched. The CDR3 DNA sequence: TGTGCCAGCAGCTTTGGAAGACAGGGTCCCGGCGAGCAGTACTTC. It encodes CASSFGRQGPGEQYF.

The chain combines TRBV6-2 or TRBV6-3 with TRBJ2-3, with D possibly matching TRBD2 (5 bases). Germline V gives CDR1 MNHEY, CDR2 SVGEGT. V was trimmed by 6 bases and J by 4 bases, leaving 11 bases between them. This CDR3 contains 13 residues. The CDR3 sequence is CASRAVSADTQYF. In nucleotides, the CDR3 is TGTGCCAGCAGGGCGGTTAGCGCAGATACGCAGTATTTT.

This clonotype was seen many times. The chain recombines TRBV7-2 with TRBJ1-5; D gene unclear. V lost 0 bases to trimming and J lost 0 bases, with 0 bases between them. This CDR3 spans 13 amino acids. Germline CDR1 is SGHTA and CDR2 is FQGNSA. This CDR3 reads CASSLASNQPQHF. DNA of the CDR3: TGTGCCAGCAGCTTAGCTAGCAATCAGCCCCAGCATTTT.

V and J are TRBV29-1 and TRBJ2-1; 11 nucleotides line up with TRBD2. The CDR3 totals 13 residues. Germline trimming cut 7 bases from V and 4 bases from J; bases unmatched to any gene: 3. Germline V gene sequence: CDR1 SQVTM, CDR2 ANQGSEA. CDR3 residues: CSAPSGGYNEQFF. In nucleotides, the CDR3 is TGCAGCGCCCCTAGCGGGGGGTACAATGAGCAGTTCTTC.

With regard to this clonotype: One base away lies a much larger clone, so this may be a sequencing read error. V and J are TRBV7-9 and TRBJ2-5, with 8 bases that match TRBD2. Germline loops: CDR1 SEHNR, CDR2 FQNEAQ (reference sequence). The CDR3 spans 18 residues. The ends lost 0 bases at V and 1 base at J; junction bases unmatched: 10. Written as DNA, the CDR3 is TGTGCCAGCAGCTTAGCGCTCAGCGCGGGGGGCTCCCAAGAGACCCAGTACTTC. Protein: CASSLALSAGGSQETQYF.

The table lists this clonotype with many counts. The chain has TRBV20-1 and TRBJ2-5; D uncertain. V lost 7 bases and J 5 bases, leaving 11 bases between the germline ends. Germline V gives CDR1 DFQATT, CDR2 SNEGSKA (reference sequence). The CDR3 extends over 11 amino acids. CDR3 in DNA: TGCAGTGGGGGTAGGGTTGAGACCCAGTACTTC. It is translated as CSGGRVETQYF.

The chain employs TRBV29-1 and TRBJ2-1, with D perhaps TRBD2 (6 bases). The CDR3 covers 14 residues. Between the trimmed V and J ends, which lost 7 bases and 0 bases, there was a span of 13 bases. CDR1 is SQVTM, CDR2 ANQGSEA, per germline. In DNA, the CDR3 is TGCAGCGGGCAACGGGGGAGCTCCTACAATGAGCAGTTCTTC. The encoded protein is CSGQRGSSYNEQFF.

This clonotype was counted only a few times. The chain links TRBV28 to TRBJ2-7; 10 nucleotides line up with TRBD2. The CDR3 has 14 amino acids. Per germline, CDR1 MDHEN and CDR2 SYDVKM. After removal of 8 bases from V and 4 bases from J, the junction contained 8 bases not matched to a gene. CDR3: CASRDSGGTYEQYV. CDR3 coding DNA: TGTGCCAGCCGGGATAGCGGGGGGACGTACGAGCAGTACGTC.